The clone carrying this T cell receptor (beta chain) was detected only a few times. Antigen: not known. V was shortened by 3 bases and J by 2 bases, with 11 bases between the two germline ends. CDR1 is SGHDT, CDR2 YYEEEE, per germline. The CDR3 length is 14 residues. The data were obtained in a study of cytomegalovirus exposure and HLA in healthy donors. General study findings and limits: It was reported in a later analysis that an Asian-associated ancestry cluster showed fewer N-insertions than the 666-donor mean. Sequencing had likely introduced a cluster of highly shared sequence variants as an artifact.

The primer mix had 60 Vbeta and 13 Jbeta primers. The data were produced by immunoSEQ multiplex PCR, yet TCRdb's version contains in-frame clones alone and is incomplete. There are roughly 130,000 clones in the sample; around 83% occur only once, and 1.2% lies in the top ten. This rearrangement joins TRBV5-6 to TRBJ1-1; D gene ambiguous. Sequencing used PBMCs. The origin of this receptor is a girl aged 2 to 9 in good health and CMV-seronegative. CDR3 sequence reads: CASSSGGSNTEAFF. CDR3 nucleotide sequence: TGTGCCAGCAGCTCAGGAGGGTCCAACACTGAAGCTTTCTTT.